This T cell receptor (beta chain) comes out of a study of Japanese encephalitis immunity and Zika vaccine responses (dated by TCRdb to about 2021). Study-wide context: Included participants received three 5.0 ug doses of alum-adjuvanted ZPIV at weeks 0, 4 and 28. A two-dose regimen of JEV vaccine (IXIARO), with doses given 28 days apart, was administered to 11 to 13 participants two to three months before the first ZPIV dose. Before ZPIV, about a dozen participants were given one dose of YFV vaccine (YF-VAX), while nine participants were flavivirus-naive. Five or six representative participants per pre-vaccination group were picked for TCR sequencing, using samples from week 52 and from week 0, the point after pre-vaccination but before ZPIV. TCR repertoires from three flavivirus-naive individuals were also analyzed at weeks 2, 6 and 52 after the start of ZPIV vaccination. For stimulation, either ZIKV structural-protein peptide pools divided into flavivirus-conserved and non-conserved sets were used, or JEV or YFV peptides matching the pre-vaccination. ZIKV peptides were 15-mers overlapping by 11 residues, selected for NetMHCpan/NetMHCII-predicted epitopes with affinity below 50 nM. The study examined whether earlier vaccination against Japanese encephalitis virus (JEV) or yellow fever virus (YFV) influenced CD4 T cell responses to the Zika vaccine.

This clonotype is assessed as medium-sized (0.01 to 0.1%). A junction end diverges from the germline sequence, so it may reflect a read error. After labeling with CellTrace CFSE, PBMCs were cultured for under seven days in RPMI containing about 8% human serum along with peptide pools, each at roughly 0.94 ug/mL. Unfixed proliferating CD4 T cells were sorted on a BD FACSAria as live CD56-CD19-CD16-CD3+CD4+ CFSE-low cells. The enrolled adults were healthy, and microneutralization screening showed them to be seronegative for ZIKV, JEV, YFV, DENV and WNV. Samples were obtained from a phase 1, double-blinded, randomized, placebo-controlled trial of an alum-adjuvanted Zika purified-inactivated virus (ZPIV) vaccine. Peripheral blood mononuclear cells were isolated using a standard procedure and kept frozen in liquid nitrogen until needed. Receptor amplification or capture employed 5' RACE. TCRbeta libraries were pooled in proportion to their sorted cell numbers before sequencing. Total RNA was extracted from sorted cells with RNAzol RT, and cDNA was synthesized with an oligo(dT) primer and a template-switching oligo. The TCRbeta V-CDR3-J region was amplified by PCR with Kapa HiFi between a SMARTer oligo primer and a TCRbeta constant-region primer. A second PCR attached Illumina adaptors and sample-specific index barcodes, followed by HighPrep bead cleanup and Bioanalyzer confirmation of a band of roughly 650 bp. The libraries were sequenced on an Illumina MiSeq using 2x151 bp paired-end reads. From the authors' description of their analysis: Reads were demultiplexed with an in-house Java program, and TCRbeta annotations were assigned and clonotypes were counted with MiXCR. Repertoire overlap used Morisita-Horn indices from the R package vegan, with UPGMA clustering and Circos plots of recurring clonotypes. Shannon diversity and richness were each normalized to the maximum value possible given the input cell numbers, so the resulting values fell between 0 and 1. CDR3beta sequences were aligned using MUSCLE, distances were calculated using SeqinR, and multidimensional scaling was plotted in R. TCRdb handled the public reads itself, with Q25 trimming in fastp and clone calling in MiXCR, and kept productive beta chains. One record per CDR3 amino acid sequence lists the most common genes and DNA. The authors' filters were not applied to this entry. This sample gives about 480 distinct CDR3 sequences in total; about 1.8% of them show up just once. The top ten hold roughly a quarter of the sample.

Reading the germline V gene gives CDR1 SNHLY and CDR2 FYNNEI. There are 13 amino acids in the CDR3, from cysteine to phenylalanine inclusive. Here the CDR3 DNA is all that survives: 39 bases in frame from base 1. What the work shows at the level of the full study, not this receptor alone: Higher repertoire similarity across time-points and stimulations was observed in JEV-pre-vaccinated donors than in YFV-pre-vaccinated donors, indicating that more clonotypes were common to ZIKV and JEV stimulation. Rather than the whole vaccinated cohort, the analysis covered just a subset of trial participants, namely those who received three doses and had adequate samples. In JEV-pre-vaccinated donors, the repertoire richness of CD4 T cells responding to conserved ZIKV epitopes decreased significantly after ZPIV. Only a few individuals showed CD8 T cell responses to ZIKV peptide pools, and those responses were very low in magnitude. Samples grouped by participant and showed no similarity between individuals, suggesting that no public TCRs were detected. Peptide-pool deconvolution was not performed because of sample size limitations, and consequently the individual peptides driving cross-reactive responses were not identified.

The chain is assembled from TRBV2 and TRBJ2-1; TRBD1 is possibly the D segment (5 matching bases). This clonotype was sampled from an adult woman who received an inactivated Zika virus vaccine. The sequencing used antigen-activated CD4+ T cells from blood, cultured, collected during a Zika inactivated vaccine study. The CDR3: CASSDDGGRVLLF. The DNA is as follows: TGTGCCAGCAGTGATGATGGTGGCAGGGTGTTGCTCTTC. With all but the CDR3 taken from the reference TRBV2 and TRBJ2-1 genes, the full variable domain is: EPEVTQTPSHQVTQMGQEVILRCVPISNHLYFYWYRQILGQKVEFLVSFYNNEISEKSEIFDDQFSVERPDGSNFTLKIRSTKLEDSAMYFCASSDDGGRVLLFGPGTRLTVL.